One sample yielded the 30 T cell receptor beta chains listed below, sequenced in a study of blood T cell repertoires in COVID-19. Sequencing was performed with immunoSEQ multiplex PCR; in TCRdb, only in-frame clones are kept and a portion is missing. Here the sample spans over 130,000 clones, about 86% being singletons. The specimen was peripheral blood. The receptors shown here come from a human donor in a cohort sampled during active COVID-19.

V gene TRBV11-2 combines with J gene TRBJ1-3, with D perhaps TRBD1 (5 bases). CDR1 is SGHAT, CDR2 FQNNGV, per germline. The CDR3 sequence is 14 residues long. Trimming took off 0 bases at V and 3 bases at J, with 6 bases between the two ends. The CDR3 protein is CASSLDRVGNTIYF. CDR3 DNA: TGTGCCAGCAGCTTAGACAGGGTTGGAAACACCATATATTTT.

Here the CDR3 reads CASRSSSGGAVSFNNEQFF. CDR3 nucleotides: TGTGCCAGCAGATCATCTAGCGGGGGGGCGGTATCTTTCAACAATGAGCAGTTCTTC. The V and J genes are TRBV6-4 and TRBJ2-1; 12 bases agree with TRBD2. V shed 6 bases and J 5 bases; nucleotides not matched to a gene: 17. Germline-derived CDR1 and CDR2 are MRHNA and SNTAGT. The CDR3 contains 19 residues.

The sample holds a few counts of this clone. The chain recombines TRBV10-3 with TRBJ1-3; 7 bases line up with TRBD1. Unmatched junction bases numbered 12, after V lost 6 bases and J lost 4 bases. The CDR3 loop spans 16 amino acids. Germline values: CDR1 ENHRY, CDR2 SYGVKD. CDR3 DNA: TGTGCCATCAGCCCCGACAGGGAATGGTCCGGAAACACCATATATTTT. Its protein product is CAISPDREWSGNTIYF.

V gene TRBV2 combines with J gene TRBJ1-1; 9 nucleotides align to TRBD1. The length of the CDR3 is 14 residues. The germline gives CDR1 SNHLY, CDR2 FYNNEI. J gave up 4 bases and V 6 bases, and 6 bases lay outside the gene matches. CDR3 residues: CASSRDRVVTEAFF. In DNA, the CDR3 is TGTGCCAGCAGCCGGGACAGGGTTGTCACTGAAGCTTTCTTT.

V gene TRBV5-1 combines with J gene TRBJ1-1; D might be TRBD1 (5 bases). With 4 bases removed from V and 4 bases from J, the gap between germline ends came to 11 bases. The germline V gene encodes CDR1 SGHRS and CDR2 YFSETQ. CDR3 length: 13 amino acids. CDR3 residues: CASSPGHVTEAFF. In DNA, the CDR3 is TGCGCCAGCAGCCCCGGACATGTCACTGAAGCTTTCTTT.

The rearrangement links TRBV10-1 to TRBJ2-5; 7 nucleotides agree with TRBD1. Germline loops: CDR1 WNHNN, CDR2 SYGVQD (reference sequence). The CDR3 runs to 14 residues. J was trimmed by 1 base and V by 6 bases; bases with no gene match: 5. CDR3 nucleotide sequence: TGCGCCAGCAGCCTTGGGACAGCCCAAGAGACCCAGTACTTC. This codes for CASSLGTAQETQYF.

This chain uses TRBV6-1 with TRBJ1-4, with TRBD1 matching 10 bases. The CDR3 totals 17 residues. V lost 1 base to trimming and J lost 3 bases; unmatched junction nucleotides: 5. The germline V gene encodes CDR1 MNHNS and CDR2 SASEGT. Here the CDR3 DNA reads TGTGCCAGCAGTGAAGGTAGACAGGGGGCGCCTAATGAAAAACTGTTTTTT. Translation gives CASSEGRQGAPNEKLFF.

Concerning this clone: A junction boundary mismatches the germline segment, possibly from a read error. The chain combines TRBV7-7 with TRBJ2-1, with D maybe TRBD1 (6 bases). The V gene's germline CDR1 is SSHAT and CDR2 FNYEAQ (reference sequence). The CDR3 extends over 17 amino acids. CDR3 amino acids: CASSPQPGQFSYNEQFF. The CDR3 DNA follows: TGTGCTAGCAGCCCACAACCCGGACAGTTCTCCTACAATGAGCAGTTCTTC. The full variable domain, with the rest looked up from reference TRBV7-7 and TRBJ2-1, is GAGVSQSPRYKVTKRGQDVTLRCDPISSHATLYWYQQALGQGPEFLTYFNYEAQPDKSGLPSDRFSAERPEGSISTLTIQRTEQRDSAMYRCASSPQPGQFSYNEQFFGPGTRLTVL.

This clone has ten or more counts. The chain recombines TRBV2 with TRBJ2-1, with TRBD2 matching 9 bases. CDR3 size: 15 residues. V dropped 6 bases and J dropped 0; count of bases not matched to a gene: 3. Germline CDR1 is SNHLY and CDR2 is FYNNEI. CDR3 region: CASRVAGDSYNEQFF. The CDR3 nucleotides are TGTGCCAGCAGGGTAGCGGGAGACTCCTACAATGAGCAGTTCTTC.

The rearrangement links TRBV12-5 to TRBJ1-5, with D tentatively TRBD1 (5 bases). Per germline, CDR1 LGHNT and CDR2 FRNRAP. V was trimmed by 4 bases and J by 1 base, leaving 8 bases between them. The CDR3 is made up of 14 amino acids. CDR3 loop: CASGSRQSNQPQHF. The DNA of the CDR3 is TGTGCTAGTGGTTCCCGACAGAGCAATCAGCCCCAGCATTTT. Full variable domain (rest looked up from reference TRBV12-5 and TRBJ1-5): DARVTQTPRHKVTEMGQEVTMRCQPILGHNTVFWYRQTMMQGLELLAYFRNRAPLDDSGMPKDRFSAEMPDATLATLKIQPSEPRDSAVYFCASGSRQSNQPQHFGDGTRLSIL.

V gene TRBV6-5 combines with J gene TRBJ2-7; 12 positions match TRBD1. V lost 5 bases to trimming and J lost 7 bases; unmatched junction nucleotides: 9. CDR3 length: 15 residues. Germline assignment: CDR1 MNHEY and CDR2 SVGAGI. The CDR3 loop reads CASSMHRDRGLEQYF. The CDR3 region has the DNA TGTGCCAGCAGTATGCACCGGGACAGGGGGCTTGAGCAGTACTTC.

The V gene is TRBV4-1, the J gene TRBJ1-1, with 8 positions matching TRBD1. Germline V gene lookup returns CDR1 MGHRA and CDR2 YSYEKL. The CDR3 is 16 amino acids. V shed 3 bases, J shed 1 base, and the junction held 7 bases outside the gene matches. For the CDR3, the DNA is TGCGCCAGCAGCCAGAGTCCCGGGACAGGGAACACTGAAGCTTTCTTT. This gives the protein CASSQSPGTGNTEAFF.

The genes are TRBV2 and TRBJ2-7, with D tentatively TRBD2 (6 bases). V lost 9 bases and J 1 base, leaving 13 bases between the germline ends. The CDR3 is made up of 13 amino acids. CDR1 is SNHLY and CDR2 is FYNNEI in the germline V gene. CDR3: CARAGGGSYEQYF. The DNA of the CDR3 is TGTGCCAGAGCCGGGGGAGGATCCTACGAGCAGTACTTC.

V gene TRBV5-5 combines with J gene TRBJ2-1; TRBD2 agrees at 9 bases. The V segment lost 4 bases and the J segment 8 bases; nucleotides outside the gene matches: 7. Per the germline V gene, CDR1 is SGHKS and CDR2 is YYEKEE (reference sequence). The CDR3 is 14 residues long. CDR3: CASSLSGGSDEQFF. CDR3 nucleotides: TGTGCCAGCAGCCTGAGCGGGGGGAGTGATGAGCAGTTCTTC.

V is TRBV28 and J is TRBJ1-2; D is unresolved. Trimming shortened V by 10 bases and J by 1 base, and 10 bases separated the two germline ends. This CDR3 region has 12 residues. Germline CDR1 is MDHEN and CDR2 is SYDVKM. CDR3 sequence: CAIPGSNYGYTF. CDR3 coding DNA: TGTGCCATCCCGGGAAGTAACTATGGCTACACCTTC.

The chain recombines TRBV5-1 with TRBJ1-4; no clear D gene. Germline CDR1 reads SGHRS; CDR2 reads YFSETQ. Trimming removed 0 bases from V and 2 bases from J, with 8 bases in between. The CDR3 spans 15 residues. DNA of the CDR3: TGCGCCAGCAGCTTGGGCGGGATGACTAATGAAAAACTGTTTTTT. It specifies CASSLGGMTNEKLFF.

V gene TRBV10-3 combines with J gene TRBJ1-2; D possibly corresponds to TRBD1 (5 bases). The V end was cut by 3 bases, the J end by 3 bases, with 11 bases between. The CDR3 covers 14 residues. Germline CDR1 ENHRY, CDR2 SYGVKD. CDR3 nucleotides: TGTGCCATCAGTGAACAGGTTGGGGACTATGGCTACACCTTC. Its translation is CAISEQVGDYGYTF.

CDR3 loop: CASSQASGGALYNEQFF. In DNA, the CDR3 is TGTGCCAGCAGCCAAGCTAGCGGGGGGGCCCTCTACAATGAGCAGTTCTTC. This chain uses TRBV14 with TRBJ2-1; the match to TRBD2 covers 12 bases. This CDR3 contains 17 residues. After removal of 1 base from V and 3 bases from J, the junction contained 4 bases not matched to a gene. Germline V CDR1 and CDR2: SGHDN, FVKESK.

V and J are TRBV2 and TRBJ1-1; D is unclear. Per germline, CDR1 SNHLY and CDR2 FYNNEI. Deletions cut 2 bases from V and 5 bases from J, with 12 bases between. This CDR3 is built from 14 residues. The CDR3 sequence is CASSEMIPRTEAFF. The CDR3 bases are TGTGCCAGCAGTGAAATGATCCCTAGGACTGAAGCTTTCTTT.

This sequence joins TRBV5-4 and TRBJ2-3; TRBD1 might be the D (6 bases). CDR1 is SGHNT, CDR2 YYREEE, per germline (reference sequence). CDR3 size: 15 residues. Trimming cost V 0 bases and J 6 bases, with 14 bases left between them. The CDR3 loop is CASSLGDTLSDTQYF. The CDR3 bases are TGTGCCAGCAGCTTGGGGGACACCTTAAGCGATACGCAGTATTTT.

The genes are TRBV15 and TRBJ1-5; D ambiguous. Per the germline V gene, CDR1 is LNHNV and CDR2 is YYDKDF (reference sequence). Trimming pared 3 bases from V and 3 bases from J, leaving 3 bases between. The CDR3 is 12 residues long. This chain's CDR3 is CATSSHNQPQHF. In nucleotides, the CDR3 is TGTGCCACCAGCAGCCACAATCAGCCCCAGCATTTT.

Here the CDR3 DNA reads TGCAGCGGGACTTCAGGGGCCACTGAAGCTTTCTTT. As protein: CSGTSGATEAFF. This chain connects TRBV29-1 to TRBJ1-1, with a possible D match to TRBD1 (6 bases). Trimming removed 7 bases from V and 4 bases from J, with 13 bases in between. The CDR3 extends over 12 amino acids. Germline V gene sequence: CDR1 SQVTM, CDR2 ANQGSEA. The full variable domain, in which reference TRBV29-1 and TRBJ1-1 provide the parts outside the CDR3, is SAVISQKPSRDICQRGTSLTIQCQVDSQVTMMFWYRQQPGQSLTLIATANQGSEATYESGFVIDKFPISRPNLTFSTLTVSNMSPEDSSIYLCSGTSGATEAFFGQGTRLTVV.

Concerning this clone itself: A junction boundary mismatches the germline segment, possibly from a read error. The genes are TRBV7-7 and TRBJ2-5; tentative D call: TRBD2 (7 bases). Germline CDR1 and CDR2: SSHAT and FNYEAQ (reference sequence). CDR3 length equals 15 residues. The CDR3 DNA reads TGTGCTAGCAGCTTTATACGGGGGGCGAGGGAGACCCAGTACTTC. This sequence encodes CASSFIRGARETQYF.

The V call is TRBV7-2, the J call TRBJ2-3, with 8 bases matching TRBD1. This CDR3 is built from 14 residues. Looked up from germline, CDR1 is SGHTA and CDR2 is FQGNSA. The trim removed 5 bases at V and 6 bases at J, leaving 7 bases unmatched. As DNA, the CDR3 is TGTGCCAGCAGCCTCAGGACAGGGAGGGATACGCAGTATTTT. It translates to CASSLRTGRDTQYF.

In DNA form, the CDR3 reads TGTGCCAGCAGGCGTGGGGACGGGAGGAATTCACCCCTCCACTTT. Protein product: CASRRGDGRNSPLHF. This chain links TRBV2 with TRBJ1-6, with a weak D call TRBD1 (5 bases). The V end lost 6 bases, the J end lost 7 bases, and 16 bases lay between the germline ends. Germline CDR1 is SNHLY and CDR2 is FYNNEI. CDR3 size: 15 residues.

The chain couples TRBV2 to TRBJ2-6, with a tentative D call TRBD2 (6 bases). This CDR3 is built from 20 residues. V lost 6 bases and J lost 1, with 25 bases in between. Germline-derived CDR1 and CDR2 are SNHLY and FYNNEI. The CDR3 region is CASRTVQTGLSESGANVLTF. CDR3 in DNA: TGTGCCAGCAGAACTGTCCAAACCGGACTATCTGAGTCTGGGGCCAACGTCCTGACTTTC.

The chain has TRBV9 and TRBJ2-3; no clear D. Germline-derived CDR1 and CDR2 are SGDLS and YYNGEE. This CDR3 has 11 amino acids. V gave up 4 bases and J gave up 5 bases, with 5 bases separating them. The CDR3 DNA sequence: TGTGCCAGCAGCCAAATAGATACGCAGTATTTT. This encodes CASSQIDTQYF.

V usage is TRBV4-1 and J usage is TRBJ2-1; 8 bases line up with TRBD1. Germline assignment: CDR1 MGHRA and CDR2 YSYEKL. The CDR3 is 15 amino acids. V shed 0 bases and J 7 bases; nucleotides not matched to a gene: 5. The CDR3 sequence is CASSQDWTGRNEQFF. In nucleotides, the CDR3 is TGCGCCAGCAGCCAAGACTGGACAGGGAGGAATGAGCAGTTCTTC.

The chain's CDR3 is CASSDSGGGSDGYTF. Written as DNA, the CDR3 is TGTGCCAGCAGTGACTCAGGGGGGGGTTCTGATGGCTACACCTTC. V usage is TRBV6-4 and J usage is TRBJ1-2, with a tentative D call TRBD1 (6 bases). The CDR3 totals 15 residues. V lost 0 bases, J lost 6 bases, and 14 bases lay in between. Germline V gene data show CDR1 as MRHNA and CDR2 as SNTAGT.

The chain carries TRBV29-1 and TRBJ1-2, with TRBD1 as a possible D gene (6 bases). The V gene's germline CDR1 is SQVTM and CDR2 ANQGSEA. CDR3 length equals 13 residues. Trimming removed 7 bases at V and 1 base at J, with 13 bases between. The CDR3 DNA sequence: TGCAGCGCCCAAGACAGGAGTAACTATGGCTACACCTTC. Translating it yields CSAQDRSNYGYTF. Supplemented by reference TRBV29-1 and TRBJ1-2, the full variable domain reads SAVISQKPSRDICQRGTSLTIQCQVDSQVTMMFWYRQQPGQSLTLIATANQGSEATYESGFVIDKFPISRPNLTFSTLTVSNMSPEDSSIYLCSAQDRSNYGYTFGSGTRLTVV.